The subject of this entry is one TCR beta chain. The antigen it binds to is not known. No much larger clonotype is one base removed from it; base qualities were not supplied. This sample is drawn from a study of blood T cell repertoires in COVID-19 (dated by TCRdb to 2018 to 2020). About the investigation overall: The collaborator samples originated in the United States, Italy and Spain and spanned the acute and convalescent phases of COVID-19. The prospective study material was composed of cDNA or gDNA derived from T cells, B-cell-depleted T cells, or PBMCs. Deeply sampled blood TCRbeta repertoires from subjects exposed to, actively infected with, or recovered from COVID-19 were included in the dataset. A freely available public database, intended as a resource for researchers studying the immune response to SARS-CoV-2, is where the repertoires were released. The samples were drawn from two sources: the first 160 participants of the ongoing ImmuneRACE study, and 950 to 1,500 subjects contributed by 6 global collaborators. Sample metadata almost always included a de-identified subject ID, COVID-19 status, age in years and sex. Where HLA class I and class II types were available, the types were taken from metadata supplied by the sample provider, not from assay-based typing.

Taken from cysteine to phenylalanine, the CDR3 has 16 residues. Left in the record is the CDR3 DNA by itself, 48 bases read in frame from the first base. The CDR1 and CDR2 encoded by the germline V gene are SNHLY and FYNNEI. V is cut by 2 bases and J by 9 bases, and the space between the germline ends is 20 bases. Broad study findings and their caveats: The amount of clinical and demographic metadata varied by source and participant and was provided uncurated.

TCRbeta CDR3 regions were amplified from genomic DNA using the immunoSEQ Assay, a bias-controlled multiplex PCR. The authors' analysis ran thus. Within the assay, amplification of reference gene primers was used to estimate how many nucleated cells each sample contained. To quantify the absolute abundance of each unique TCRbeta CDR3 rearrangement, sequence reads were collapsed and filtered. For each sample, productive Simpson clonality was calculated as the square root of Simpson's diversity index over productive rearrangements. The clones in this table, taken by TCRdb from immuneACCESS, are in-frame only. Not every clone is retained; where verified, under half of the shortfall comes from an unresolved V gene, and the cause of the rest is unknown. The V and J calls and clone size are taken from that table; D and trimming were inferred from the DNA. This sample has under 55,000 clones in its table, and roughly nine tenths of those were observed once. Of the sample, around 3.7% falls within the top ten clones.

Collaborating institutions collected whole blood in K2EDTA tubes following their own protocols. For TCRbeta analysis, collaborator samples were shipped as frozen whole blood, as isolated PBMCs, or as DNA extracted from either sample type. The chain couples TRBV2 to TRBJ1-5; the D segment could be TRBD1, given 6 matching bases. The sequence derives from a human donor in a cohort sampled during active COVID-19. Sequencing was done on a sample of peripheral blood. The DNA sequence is TGTGCCAGCAGTGAATTTAGGGATGGGGGCCGACGGCCCCAGCATTTT. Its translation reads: CASSEFRDGGRRPQHF.